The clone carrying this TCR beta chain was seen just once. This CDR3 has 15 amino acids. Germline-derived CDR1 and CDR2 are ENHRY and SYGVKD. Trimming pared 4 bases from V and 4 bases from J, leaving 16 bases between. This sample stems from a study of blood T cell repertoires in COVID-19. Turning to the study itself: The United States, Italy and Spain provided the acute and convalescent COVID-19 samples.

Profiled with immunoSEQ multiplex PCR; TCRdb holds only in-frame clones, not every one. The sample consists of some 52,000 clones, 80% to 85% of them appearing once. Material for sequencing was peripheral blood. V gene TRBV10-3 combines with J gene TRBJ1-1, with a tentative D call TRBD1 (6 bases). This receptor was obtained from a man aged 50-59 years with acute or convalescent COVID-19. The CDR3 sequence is CAISASGAGGTEAFF. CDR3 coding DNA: TGTGCCATCAGTGCATCAGGGGCGGGGGGCACTGAAGCTTTCTTT.